The clone carrying this T cell receptor (beta chain) is large within its sample. The antigen remains undetermined. The source of the sample is a study of lymphopenia after photon versus proton radiotherapy. The table came from immunoSEQ multiplex PCR; TCRdb's copy has only in-frame clones and leaves some out. The sample contains around 64,000 clones, 85% to 95% of which appear only once. Study conclusions and caveats: Authors raise, but do not show, better survival with proton therapy. Under photons, naive T cells and diversity fell while effector/memory populations rose. After the lymphocyte nadir, photon-treated repertoires showed oligoclonal expansion, especially of CD8+ Temra cells.

There are 18 residues in the CDR3. Germline-derived CDR1 and CDR2 are MDHEN and SYDVKM. V was pared by 5 bases and J by 4 bases, with 16 bases of the junction left unmatched. The J gene is TRBJ2-7, the V gene TRBV28; TRBD2 matches 11 bases. Sequences were derived from peripheral blood, sampled from a patient treated with photon-based radiotherapy. The TCR comes from a woman between 40 and 55 years old with cholangiocarcinoma. CDR3 sequence: CASSHRASSGRDGYEQYF. CDR3 nucleotides: TGTGCCAGCAGTCACCGAGCTAGTAGCGGGAGGGATGGGTACGAGCAGTACTTC.